The subject of this entry is one T cell receptor beta chain. Generated by immunoSEQ multiplex PCR, the TCRdb table keeps only in-frame clones and is missing some. The sample holds 120,000 or so clones, 81% seen once. Seattle patients were enrolled during active infection and followed longitudinally. The data originate from a study of blood T cell repertoires in COVID-19. Unmatched junction bases numbered 6, after V lost 0 bases and J lost 1 base. Germline CDR1 reads SGDLS; CDR2 reads YYNGEE. The CDR3 sequence is 16 residues long. Material: peripheral blood. The source is a man aged 25-45 years with COVID-19, enrolled during active disease. This sequence joins TRBV9 and TRBJ1-1; the match to TRBD1 covers 7 bases. CDR3 coding DNA: TGTGCCAGCAGCGTAGCGCCAGGGGGAGCGAACACTGAAGCTTTCTTT. Its translation: CASSVAPGGANTEAFF.